This entry concerns a single T cell receptor beta chain. These data originate in a study of blood T cell repertoires in COVID-19. Study-level information: The samples span acute and convalescent COVID-19 from the United States, Italy and Spain. Sample material is recorded as cDNA or gDNA derived from T cells, B-cell-depleted T cells, or PBMCs.

How the authors handled the data: Nucleated cell number was recorded as an estimate derived from reference gene primer amplification. Generated by immunoSEQ multiplex PCR, the TCRdb table keeps only in-frame clones and is missing some. From that table come the V and J calls and clone size; the DNA was used to work out D and trimming. The sample carries about 140,000 clones, about 85% recorded once. The CDR3 is 14 amino acids. Trimming took off 8 bases at V and 0 bases at J, with 13 bases between the two ends. Germline CDR1 is SGHTA and CDR2 is FQGNSA. Input material: peripheral blood. The rearrangement joins TRBV7-2 to TRBJ1-1; no firm D call. This TCR was sampled from a human donor in a cohort sampled during active COVID-19. As DNA, the CDR3 is TGTGCCAGCGTACGGGGTCTCCTGAACACTGAAGCTTTCTTT. Amino acids: CASVRGLLNTEAFF.